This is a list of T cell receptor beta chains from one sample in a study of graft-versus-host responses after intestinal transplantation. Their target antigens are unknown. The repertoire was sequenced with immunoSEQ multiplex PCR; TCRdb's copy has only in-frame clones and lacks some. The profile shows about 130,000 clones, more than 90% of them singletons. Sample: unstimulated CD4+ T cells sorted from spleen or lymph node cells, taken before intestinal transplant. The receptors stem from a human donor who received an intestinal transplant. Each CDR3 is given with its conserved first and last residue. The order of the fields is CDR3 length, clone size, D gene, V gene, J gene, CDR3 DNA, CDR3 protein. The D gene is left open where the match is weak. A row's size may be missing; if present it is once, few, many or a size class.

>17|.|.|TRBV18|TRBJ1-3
TGTGCCAGCTCACCATTTGGGGGCAAGGACCTTGGAAACACCATATATTTT
CASSPFGGKDLGNTIYF
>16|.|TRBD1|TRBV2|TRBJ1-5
TGTGCCAGCAGAACGAGACAGGGCGGCGGCAATCAGCCCCAGCATTTT
CASRTRQGGGNQPQHF
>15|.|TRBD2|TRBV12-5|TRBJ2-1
TGTGCTAGTGGTTTCGGACTAGCGTCCTACAATGAGCAGTTCTTC
CASGFGLASYNEQFF
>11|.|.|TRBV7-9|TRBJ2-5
TGTGCCAGCAGCAAAGCGGAGACCCAGTACTTC
CASSKAETQYF
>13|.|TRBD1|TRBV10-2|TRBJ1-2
TGCGCCAGCAGTGAGTCGGGACAGGGTGGCTACACCTTC
CASSESGQGGYTF
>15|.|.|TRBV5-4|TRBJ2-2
TGTGCCAGCAGCTTGGGACAGGTTAACACCGGGGAGCTGTTTTTT
CASSLGQVNTGELFF
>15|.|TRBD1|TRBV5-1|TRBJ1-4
TGCGCCAGCAGCTTGGAAGGGACAGGGAGAGAAAAACTGTTTTTT
CASSLEGTGREKLFF
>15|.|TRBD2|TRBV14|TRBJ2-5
TGTGCCAGCAGCCAAAATAGCGGGGGCCAAGAGACCCAGTACTTC
CASSQNSGGQETQYF
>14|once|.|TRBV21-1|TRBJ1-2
TGTGCCAGCAGCAAACCCACAGGGGTGGGAGGCTACACCTTC
CASSKPTGVGGYTF
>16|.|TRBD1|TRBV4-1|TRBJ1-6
TGCGCCAGCAGCCAAGAGGGACAGCTGGCAAATTCACCCCTCCACTTT
CASSQEGQLANSPLHF
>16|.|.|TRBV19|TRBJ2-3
TGTGCCAGTAGTCTGGGATACCTCGGGGCCACAGATACGCAGTATTTT
CASSLGYLGATDTQYF
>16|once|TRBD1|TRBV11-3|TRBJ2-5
TGTGCCAGCAGCTTAGGACAGGGGCGAGGGGAAGAGACCCAGTACTTC
CASSLGQGRGEETQYF
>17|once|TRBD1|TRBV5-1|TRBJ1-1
TGCGCCAGCAGCCCTACCCCATCTGGACAGGGTAGCTCTGAAGCTTTCTTT
CASSPTPSGQGSSEAFF
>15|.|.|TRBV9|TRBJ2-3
TGTGCCAGCAGCGCGACGACGTCAGGGGTTGGTACGCAGTATTTT
CASSATTSGVGTQYF
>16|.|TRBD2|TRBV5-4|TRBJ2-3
TGTGCCAGCGAGGAGGCTAGCGGGGGCTACACAGATACGCAGTATTTT
CASEEASGGYTDTQYF
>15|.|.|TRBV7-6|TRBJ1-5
TGTGCCAGCAGCCTCTGGGCGGATAGCAATCAGCCCCAGCATTTT
CASSLWADSNQPQHF
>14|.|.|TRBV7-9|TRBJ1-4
TGTGCCAGCAGCTCGGCCCCGGAGGGTGAAAAACTGTTTTTT
CASSSAPEGEKLFF
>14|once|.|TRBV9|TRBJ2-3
TGTGCCAGCAGCGTACTGACTCCGACAGATACGCAGTATTTT
CASSVLTPTDTQYF
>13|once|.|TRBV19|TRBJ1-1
TGTGCCAGTAGTAGGGACCTAAACACAAGGGCTTTCTTT
CASSRDLNTRAFF
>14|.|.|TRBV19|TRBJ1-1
TGTGCCAGTAAATTATCAGGGGTGATCACTGAAGCTTTCTTT
CASKLSGVITEAFF
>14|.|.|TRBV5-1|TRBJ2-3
TGCGCCAGCAGCTTGGAATGGAATTCGGATACGCAGTATTTT
CASSLEWNSDTQYF
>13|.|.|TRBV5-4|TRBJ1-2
TGTGCCAGCAGCTTTCAGACGGACTATGGCTACACCTTC
CASSFQTDYGYTF
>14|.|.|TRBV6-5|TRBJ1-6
TGTGCCAGCAGTTACTTTACGGGGGATTCACCCCTCCACTTT
CASSYFTGDSPLHF
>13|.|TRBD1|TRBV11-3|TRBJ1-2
TGTGCCAGCAGCCCCCGGGACAGGGCTGGCTACACCTTC
CASSPRDRAGYTF
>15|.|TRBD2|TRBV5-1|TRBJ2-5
TGCGCCAGCAGACCCCAGCACCGCGGCGGGGGGACCCAGTACTTC
CASRPQHRGGGTQYF
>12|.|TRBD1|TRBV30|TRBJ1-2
TGTGCCTGGAGGACAGGGGCGGGGGGCTACACCTTC
CAWRTGAGGYTF
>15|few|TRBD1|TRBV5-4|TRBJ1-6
TGTGCCAGCAGCGGAACCGGGACAGATAATTCACCCCTCCACTTT
CASSGTGTDNSPLHF
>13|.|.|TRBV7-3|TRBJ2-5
TGTGCCAGCAGTACCCAGGGTGGGGAGACCCAGTACTTC
CASSTQGGETQYF
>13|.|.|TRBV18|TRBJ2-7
TGTGCCAGCTCACCACGGACTCCCGGCGAGCAGTACTTC
CASSPRTPGEQYF
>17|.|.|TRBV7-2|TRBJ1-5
TGTGCCAGCAGCGGGTCCATCCAGGGATATAGCAATCAGCCCCAGCATTTT
CASSGSIQGYSNQPQHF
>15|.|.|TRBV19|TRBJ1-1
TGTGCCAGTAGTTTCTCCACGCAGGGGATTCGTGTAGCTTTCTTT
CASSFSTQGIRVAFF
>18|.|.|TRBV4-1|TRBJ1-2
TGCGCCAGCAGCCCTCGGGACCTCCGTGGTGGGATTACTGGGGACCACACCTTC
CASSPRDLRGGITGDHTF
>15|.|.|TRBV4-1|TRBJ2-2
TGCGCCAGCAGCCAAGTGGCGCGGCTCACCGGGGAGCTGTTTTTT
CASSQVARLTGELFF
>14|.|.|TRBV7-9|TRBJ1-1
TGTGCCAGCAGCCACCCAGGACATGCCACTGAAGCTTTCTTT
CASSHPGHATEAFF
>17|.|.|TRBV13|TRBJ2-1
TGTGCCAGCAGCTTAATCGCGGGTAAAAGCTCCTACAATGAGCAGTTCTTC
CASSLIAGKSSYNEQFF
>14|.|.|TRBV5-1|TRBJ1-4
TGCGCCAGCAGCCGGGGGACCGCTAATGAAAAACTGTTTTTT
CASSRGTANEKLFF
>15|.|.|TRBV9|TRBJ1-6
TGTGCCAGCAGCGTAGGGAAAGGTGATAATTCACCCCTCCACTTT
CASSVGKGDNSPLHF
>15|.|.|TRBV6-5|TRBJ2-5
TGTGCCAGCAGTTACTCTATCGGGTACCAAGAGACCCAGTACTTC
CASSYSIGYQETQYF
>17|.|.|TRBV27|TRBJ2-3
TGTGCCAGCAGTCCCCAGCCCTTTTGGGGCTTGGCAGATACGCAGTATTTT
CASSPQPFWGLADTQYF
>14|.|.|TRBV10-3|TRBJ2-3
TGTGCCATCAGTGACCGGGGCGGGACAGATACGCAGTATTTT
CAISDRGGTDTQYF
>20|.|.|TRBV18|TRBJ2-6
TGTGCCAGCTCACCAGTAGTTTCACAGGTCATTTCCTCTGGGGCCAACGTCCTGACTTTC
CASSPVVSQVISSGANVLTF
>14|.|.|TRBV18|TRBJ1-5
TGTGCCAGCTCACCACCAGGTGGCAATCAGCCCCAGCATTTT
CASSPPGGNQPQHF
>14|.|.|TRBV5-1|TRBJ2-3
TGCGCCAGCAGCCCTGGGCAGGGGCAGGATACGCAGTATTTT
CASSPGQGQDTQYF
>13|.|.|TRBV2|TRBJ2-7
TGTGCCAGCAGTGAAATTAACGTGAGCGAGCAGTACTTC
CASSEINVSEQYF
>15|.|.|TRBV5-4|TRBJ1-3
TGTGCCAGCAGCCTGGAGTTGTCCTCTGGAAACACCATATATTTT
CASSLELSSGNTIYF
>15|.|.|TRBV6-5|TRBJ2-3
TGTGCCAGCAGTTATCGGGGACTTTACACAGATACGCAGTATTTT
CASSYRGLYTDTQYF
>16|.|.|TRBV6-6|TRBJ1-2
TGTGCCAGCAGTTACTCGATCCGCTCCGCCTCTATTGGCTACACCTTC
CASSYSIRSASIGYTF
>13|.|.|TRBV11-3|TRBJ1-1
TGTGCCAGCAGCTTAGTTGGTGGAACTGAAGCTTTCTTT
CASSLVGGTEAFF
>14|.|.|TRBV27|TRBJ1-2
TGTGCCAGCAGTTCCCCGACGGGGAACTATGGCTACACCTTC
CASSSPTGNYGYTF
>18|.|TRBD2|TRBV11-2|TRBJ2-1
TGTGCCAGCAGCTTAGGGACTAGCGGGGGGGGACGCTACAATGAGCAGTTCTTC
CASSLGTSGGGRYNEQFF
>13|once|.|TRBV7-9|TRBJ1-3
TGTGCCAGCAGCTTCAAAAAACCTAACACCATATATTTT
CASSFKKPNTIYF
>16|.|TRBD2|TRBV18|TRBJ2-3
TGTGCCAGCCCACCCTTTAACGGGGGGGCCACAGATACGCAGTATTTT
CASPPFNGGATDTQYF
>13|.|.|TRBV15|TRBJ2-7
TGTGCCACCAGCTGGAACAGACCCGGCGAGCAGTACTTC
CATSWNRPGEQYF
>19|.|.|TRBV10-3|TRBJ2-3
TGTGCCATCAGTGATCCTCCAAGGGAAACCAACCCACATCCAGATACGCAGTATTTT
CAISDPPRETNPHPDTQYF
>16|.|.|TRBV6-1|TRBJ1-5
TGTGCCAGCAGTGAACTGACGGTTACTAACCATCAGCCCCAGCATTTT
CASSELTVTNHQPQHF
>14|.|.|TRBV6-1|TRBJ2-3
TGTGCCAGCAGTGCGATAAGGGGTGCAGATACGCAGTATTTT
CASSAIRGADTQYF
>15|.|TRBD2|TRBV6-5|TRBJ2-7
TGTGCCAGCAGATTCGGACTAGCGGGGGGTTACGAGCAGTACTTC
CASRFGLAGGYEQYF